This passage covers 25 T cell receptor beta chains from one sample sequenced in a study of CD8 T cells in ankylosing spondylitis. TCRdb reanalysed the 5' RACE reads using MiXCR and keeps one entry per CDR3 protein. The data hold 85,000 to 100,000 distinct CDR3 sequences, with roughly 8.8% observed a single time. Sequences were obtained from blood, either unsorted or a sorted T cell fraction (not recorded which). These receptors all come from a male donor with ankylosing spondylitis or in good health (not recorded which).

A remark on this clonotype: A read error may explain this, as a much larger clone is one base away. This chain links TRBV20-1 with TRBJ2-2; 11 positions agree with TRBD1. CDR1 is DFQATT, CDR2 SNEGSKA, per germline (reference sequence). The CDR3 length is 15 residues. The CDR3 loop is CCARTGGASRGELFF. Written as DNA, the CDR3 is TGCTGTGCTAGGACAGGGGGCGCATCCCGGGGGGAGCTGTTTTTT.

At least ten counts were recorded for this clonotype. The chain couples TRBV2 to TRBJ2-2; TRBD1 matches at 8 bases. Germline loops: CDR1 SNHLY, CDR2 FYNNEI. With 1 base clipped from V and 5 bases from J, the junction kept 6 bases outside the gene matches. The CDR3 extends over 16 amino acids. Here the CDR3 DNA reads TGTGCCAGCAGTGAAGTTGGTCAGGGGGCGACCGGGGAGCTGTTTTTT. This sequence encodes CASSEVGQGATGELFF.

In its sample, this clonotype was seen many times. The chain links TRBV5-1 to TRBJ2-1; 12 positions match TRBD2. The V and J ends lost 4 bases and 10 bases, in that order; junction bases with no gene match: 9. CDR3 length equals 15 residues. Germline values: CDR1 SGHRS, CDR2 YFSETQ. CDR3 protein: CASSSGLAGLSEQFF. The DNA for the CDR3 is TGCGCCAGCAGCAGCGGACTAGCGGGGTTAAGCGAGCAGTTCTTC.

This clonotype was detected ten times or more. CDR3 DNA sequence: TGTGCCAGCAGATCCCGGGACGGAGAAACGTCGCCCCAGCATTTT. As protein: CASRSRDGETSPQHF. This chain joins TRBV28 and TRBJ1-5; possible D gene TRBD1, 5 bases. The CDR3 is 15 amino acids. Germline lookup yields CDR1 MDHEN and CDR2 SYDVKM. Trimming took off 6 bases at V and 9 bases at J, with 21 bases between the two ends. The full variable domain, its missing parts supplied by reference TRBV28 and TRBJ1-5, is DVKVTQSSRYLVKRTGEKVFLECVQDMDHENMFWYRQDPGLGLRLIYFSYDVKMKEKGDIPEGYSVSREKKERFSLILESASTNQTSMYLCASRSRDGETSPQHFGDGTRLSIL.

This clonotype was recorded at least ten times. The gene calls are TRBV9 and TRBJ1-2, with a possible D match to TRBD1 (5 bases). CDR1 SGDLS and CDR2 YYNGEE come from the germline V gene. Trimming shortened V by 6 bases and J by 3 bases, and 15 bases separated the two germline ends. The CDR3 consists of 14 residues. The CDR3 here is CASKPPGAYYGYTF. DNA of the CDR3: TGTGCCAGCAAGCCTCCCGGGGCATACTATGGCTACACCTTC.

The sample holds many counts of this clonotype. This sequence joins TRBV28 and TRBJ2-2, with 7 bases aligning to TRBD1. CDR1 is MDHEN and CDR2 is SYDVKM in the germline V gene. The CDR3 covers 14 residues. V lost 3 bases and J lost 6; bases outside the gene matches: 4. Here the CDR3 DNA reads TGTGCCAGCAGTTTGACAGGGTTAGCCGGGGAGCTGTTTTTT. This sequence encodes CASSLTGLAGELFF.

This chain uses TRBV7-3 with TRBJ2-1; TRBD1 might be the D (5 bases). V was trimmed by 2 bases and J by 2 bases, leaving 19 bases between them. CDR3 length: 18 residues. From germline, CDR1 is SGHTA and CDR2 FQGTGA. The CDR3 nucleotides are TGTGCCAGCAGCTTACTCCCCCCAGGGTGGAATACCTACAATGAGCAGTTCTTC. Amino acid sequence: CASSLLPPGWNTYNEQFF.

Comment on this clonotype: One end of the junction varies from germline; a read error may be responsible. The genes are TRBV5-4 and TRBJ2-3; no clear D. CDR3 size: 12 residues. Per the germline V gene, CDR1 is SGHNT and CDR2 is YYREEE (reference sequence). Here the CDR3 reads CASSLSTDSQYF. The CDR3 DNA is TGTGCCAGCAGCTTAAGCACAGATTCGCAGTATTTT.

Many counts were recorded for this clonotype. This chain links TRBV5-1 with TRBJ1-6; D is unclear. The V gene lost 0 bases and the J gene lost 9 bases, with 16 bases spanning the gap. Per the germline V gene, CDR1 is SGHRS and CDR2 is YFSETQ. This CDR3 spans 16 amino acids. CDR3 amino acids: CASSLAGPKPGSPLHF. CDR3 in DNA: TGCGCCAGCAGCTTGGCCGGACCTAAGCCAGGTTCACCCCTCCACTTT.

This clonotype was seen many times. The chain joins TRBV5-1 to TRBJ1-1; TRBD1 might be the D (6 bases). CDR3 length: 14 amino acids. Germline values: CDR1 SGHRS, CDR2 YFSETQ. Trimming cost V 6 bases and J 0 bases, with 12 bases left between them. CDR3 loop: CASNGGPMNTEAFF. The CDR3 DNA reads TGCGCCAGCAATGGGGGGCCTATGAACACTGAAGCTTTCTTT. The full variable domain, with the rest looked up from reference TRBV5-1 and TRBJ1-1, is KAGVTQTPRYLIKTRGQQVTLSCSPISGHRSVSWYQQTPGQGLQFLFEYFSETQRNKGNFPGRFSGRQFSNSRSEMNVSTLELGDSALYLCASNGGPMNTEAFFGQGTRLTVV.

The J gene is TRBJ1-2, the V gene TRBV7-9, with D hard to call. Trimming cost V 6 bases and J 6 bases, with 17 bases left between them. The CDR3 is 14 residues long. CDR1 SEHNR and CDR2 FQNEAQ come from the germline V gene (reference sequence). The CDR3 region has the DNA TGTGCCAGCAGTCTAGGTAGTTGGGATGATGGCTACACCTTC. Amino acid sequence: CASSLGSWDDGYTF.

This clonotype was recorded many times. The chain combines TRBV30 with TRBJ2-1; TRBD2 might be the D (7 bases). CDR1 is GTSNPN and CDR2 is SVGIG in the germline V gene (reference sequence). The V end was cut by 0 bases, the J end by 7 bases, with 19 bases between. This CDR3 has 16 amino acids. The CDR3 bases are TGTGCCTGGAGTGTCAGCCTCGAGGGGGGAGGGAATGAGCAGTTCTTC. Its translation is CAWSVSLEGGGNEQFF.

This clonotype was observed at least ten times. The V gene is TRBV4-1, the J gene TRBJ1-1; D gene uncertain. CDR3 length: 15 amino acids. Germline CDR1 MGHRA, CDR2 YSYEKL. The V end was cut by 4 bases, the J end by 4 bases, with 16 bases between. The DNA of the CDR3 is TGCGCCAGCAGCCGCCCAGAAGGGTTCTCCACTGAAGCTTTCTTT. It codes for CASSRPEGFSTEAFF.

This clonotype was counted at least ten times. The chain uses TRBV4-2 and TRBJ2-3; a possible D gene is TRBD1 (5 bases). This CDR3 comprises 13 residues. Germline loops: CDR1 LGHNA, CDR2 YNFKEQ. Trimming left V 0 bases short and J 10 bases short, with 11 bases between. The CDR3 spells CASSQEGRRAQYF. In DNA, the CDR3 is TGTGCCAGCAGCCAAGAGGGGCGCCGCGCGCAGTATTTT.

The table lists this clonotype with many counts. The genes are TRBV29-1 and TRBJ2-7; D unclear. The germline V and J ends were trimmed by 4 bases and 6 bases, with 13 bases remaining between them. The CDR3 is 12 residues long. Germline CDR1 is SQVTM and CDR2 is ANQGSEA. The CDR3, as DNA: TGCAGCGTTGTCGAGAACCGGAGCGAGCAGTACTTC. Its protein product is CSVVENRSEQYF.

The DNA for the CDR3 is TGTGCCACCAGAGCGGGGCGGGGGGAGTGGGATACGCAGTATTTT. This translates into CATRAGRGEWDTQYF. The chain links TRBV7-2 to TRBJ2-3, with TRBD2 matching over 8 bases. The trim removed 10 bases at V and 6 bases at J, leaving 15 bases unmatched. Germline lookup yields CDR1 SGHTA and CDR2 FQGNSA. CDR3 length: 15 amino acids. Full variable domain (rest looked up from reference TRBV7-2 and TRBJ2-3): GAGVSQSPSNKVTEKGKDVELRCDPISGHTALYWYRQSLGQGLEFLIYFQGNSAPDKSGLPSDRFSAERTGGSVSTLTIQRTQQEDSAVYLCATRAGRGEWDTQYFGPGTRLTVL.

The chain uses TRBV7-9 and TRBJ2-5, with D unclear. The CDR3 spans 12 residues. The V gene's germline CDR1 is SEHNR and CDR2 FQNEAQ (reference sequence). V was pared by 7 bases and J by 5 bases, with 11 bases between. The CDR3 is CASKPEMETQYF. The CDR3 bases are TGTGCCAGCAAACCCGAGATGGAGACCCAGTACTTC.

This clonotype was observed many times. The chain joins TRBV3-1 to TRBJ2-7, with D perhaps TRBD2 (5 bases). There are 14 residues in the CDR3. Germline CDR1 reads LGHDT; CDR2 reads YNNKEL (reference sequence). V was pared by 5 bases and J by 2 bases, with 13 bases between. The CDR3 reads CASSSGLETYEQYF. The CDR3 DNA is TGTGCCAGCAGCTCTGGACTCGAAACCTACGAGCAGTACTTC.

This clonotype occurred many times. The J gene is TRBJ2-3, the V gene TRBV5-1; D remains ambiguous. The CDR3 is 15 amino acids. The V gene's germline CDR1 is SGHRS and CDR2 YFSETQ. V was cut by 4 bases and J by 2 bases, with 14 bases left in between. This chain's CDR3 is CASSPPRSHTDTQYF. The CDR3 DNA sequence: TGCGCCAGCAGCCCCCCCAGGTCACACACAGATACGCAGTATTTT.

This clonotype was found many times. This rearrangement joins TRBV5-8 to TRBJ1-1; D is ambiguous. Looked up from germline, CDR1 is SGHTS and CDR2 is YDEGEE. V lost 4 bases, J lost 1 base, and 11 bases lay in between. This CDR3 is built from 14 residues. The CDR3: CASSRVFQNTEAFF. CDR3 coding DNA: TGTGCCAGCAGCCGGGTTTTTCAGAACACTGAAGCTTTCTTT.

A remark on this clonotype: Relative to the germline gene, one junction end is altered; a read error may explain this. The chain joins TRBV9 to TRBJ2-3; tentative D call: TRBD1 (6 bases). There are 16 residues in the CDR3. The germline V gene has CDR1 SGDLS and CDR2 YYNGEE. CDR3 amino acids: CASSREDRAYTNTQYF. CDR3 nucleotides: TGTGCCAGCAGTCGTGAGGACAGAGCCTACACAAATACGCAGTATTTT.

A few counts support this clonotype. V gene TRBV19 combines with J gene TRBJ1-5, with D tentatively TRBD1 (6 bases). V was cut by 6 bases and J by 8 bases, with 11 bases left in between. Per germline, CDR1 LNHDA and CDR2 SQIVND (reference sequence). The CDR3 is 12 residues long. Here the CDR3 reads CASSRGGEPQHF. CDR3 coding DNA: TGTGCCAGTAGCCGGGGGGGCGAGCCCCAGCATTTT.

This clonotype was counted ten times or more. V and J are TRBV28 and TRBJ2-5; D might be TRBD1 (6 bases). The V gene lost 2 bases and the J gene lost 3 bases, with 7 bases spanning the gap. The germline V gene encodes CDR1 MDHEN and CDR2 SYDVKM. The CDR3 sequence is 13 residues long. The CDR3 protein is CASSLTGKETQYF. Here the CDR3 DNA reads TGTGCCAGCAGTTTAACAGGGAAAGAGACCCAGTACTTC.

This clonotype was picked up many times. CDR3 sequence: CATSRVPNGAFF. CDR3 sequence (DNA): TGTGCCACCAGCAGAGTACCCAACGGGGCTTTCTTT. The V gene is TRBV15, the J gene TRBJ1-1; no firm D call. The CDR3 has 12 residues. Germline V gives CDR1 LNHNV, CDR2 YYDKDF (reference sequence). The V end was cut by 1 base, the J end by 11 bases, with 11 bases between. Full variable domain (rest looked up from reference TRBV15 and TRBJ1-1): DAMVIQNPRYQVTQFGKPVTLSCSQTLNHNVMYWYQQKSSQAPKLLFHYYDKDFNNEADTPDNFQSRRPNTSFCFLDIRSPGLGDTAMYLCATSRVPNGAFFGQGTRLTVV.

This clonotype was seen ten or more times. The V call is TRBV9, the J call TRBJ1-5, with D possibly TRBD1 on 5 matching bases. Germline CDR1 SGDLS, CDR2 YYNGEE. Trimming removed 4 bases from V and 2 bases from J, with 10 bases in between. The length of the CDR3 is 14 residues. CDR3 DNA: TGTGCCAGCAGCAAGGGGTGGGGCAATCAGCCCCAGCATTTT. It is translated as CASSKGWGNQPQHF.